This TCR beta chain was captured by sequencing in a study of radiation and T cells in renal cell carcinoma. Study-wide results and limits: From baseline, blood top tumor clonotypes peaked at 2 weeks post-radiation.

The data were produced by immunoSEQ multiplex PCR, yet TCRdb's version contains in-frame clones alone and is incomplete. The sample lists some 120,000 clones, 81% occurring once. As regards this clone: Its antigen is currently unknown.

Time point meaning: blood 2 weeks post-SBRT. Noted treatment: 15 Gy SBRT to primary tumor, nephrectomy 4 weeks later. Radiation-treated patients gave blood at baseline, week 2 and week 4. The tumor was a clear cell renal cell carcinoma. CDR1 and CDR2 (germline): LNHNV, YYDKDF (reference sequence). V shed 1 base, J shed 3 bases, and the junction held 0 bases outside the gene matches. The CDR3 has 15 amino acids. Sequenced material: blood, taken from a patient whose treatment included radiotherapy and nephrectomy. The rearrangement uses TRBV15 and TRBJ2-7, with TRBD2 identical over 13 bases. The sequence derives from a man between 50 and 59 years old with renal cell carcinoma. DNA for the CDR3: TGTGCCACCAGCAGAGGGACTAGCGGGGGCTACGAGCAGTACTTC. Translated, it gives CATSRGTSGGYEQYF.